This T cell receptor beta chain derives from a study of cytotoxic CD8 clonotypes in ibrutinib-treated CLL. Profiled with immunoSEQ multiplex PCR; TCRdb holds only in-frame clones, not every one. Of 270,000 or so clones in the sample, 60% to 80% were seen once. The CDR3 contains 15 residues. Trimming left V 2 bases short and J 7 bases short, with 16 bases between. Source: PBMCs, taken at disease progression, from a patient treated with ibrutinib. The receptor's source is a human donor with chronic lymphocytic leukemia. The chain joins TRBV5-7 to TRBJ2-1; D not certain. TRBV5-7 is assigned to the ORF class and has an uncertain function. CDR3 in DNA: TGTGCCAGCAGCTTATCCCCTGGGGTTGCGAATGAGCAGTTCTTC. Encoded protein: CASSLSPGVANEQFF.